This is a list of T cell receptor beta chains from one sample in a study of T cells after yellow fever vaccination. TCRdb recomputed calls from the 5' RACE reads with MiXCR, one row per CDR3 protein. The sample lists 350,000 to 450,000 distinct CDR3 sequences, 6.2% occurring once. Sequenced material: PBMCs, taken 5 days after the yellow fever booster vaccination. The receptors stem from a young man who received the YFV17D yellow fever vaccine. CDR3s leave out the opening cysteine and the closing phenylalanine or tryptophan. The order of the fields is J gene, V gene, CDR3 protein.

TRBJ1-1	TRBV15	ATSRDRGGTEAF
TRBJ2-5	TRBV4-3	ASSQEGTGGRETQY
TRBJ2-3	TRBV6-1	ASSQGLAGDPDTQY
TRBJ2-5	TRBV20-1	SANIAGVETQY
TRBJ2-1	TRBV5-1	ASSITGGDYNEQF
TRBJ2-5	TRBV2	ASRGDLTQLKTQY
TRBJ2-1	TRBV11-2	ASSLVLLSGDEQF
TRBJ1-5	TRBV9	ASSVGTTGNQPQH
TRBJ1-3	TRBV5-1	ASSSEGGNTIY
TRBJ1-1	TRBV5-6	ASSLGESEAF
TRBJ2-3	TRBV5-6	ASSRPGGIDTQY
TRBJ1-4	TRBV2	ASTGYNEKLF
TRBJ2-4	TRBV15	ATSSLRGALAKNIQY
TRBJ2-1	TRBV9	ASSVDPSGQGYNEQF
TRBJ1-1	TRBV3-1	ASSQAVSGGQGAF
TRBJ2-2	TRBV12-3/TRBV12-4	ASSSGTSGKRTGELF
TRBJ1-2	TRBV29-1	SVITGGNHGYT
TRBJ2-3	TRBV15	ATRDAGADTQY
TRBJ2-1	TRBV20-1	SARDLLAAYYNEQF
TRBJ2-2	TRBV19	ASSIQGYAGELF
TRBJ2-7	TRBV6-2/TRBV6-3	ASSYGSVSYEQY
TRBJ2-5	TRBV10-3	AISEADRVGETQY
TRBJ1-6	TRBV5-1	ASSLEGQGYSPLH
TRBJ2-4	TRBV7-2	ASSAGQGNIQY
TRBJ1-2	TRBV29-1	SVEGGKTDGYT
TRBJ1-1	TRBV11-2	ASSSQSRGTEAF
TRBJ1-2	TRBV3-1	ASSQRGNINQRYGYT
TRBJ2-7	TRBV7-9	ASRRSGSYEQY
TRBJ2-1	TRBV20-1	SVYSSYNEQF